The rows below give T cell receptor beta chains drawn from one sample of a study of CD8 T cells in Susac syndrome. TCRdb itself ran the immunoSEQ multiplex PCR reads through MiXCR, one entry per CDR3 protein. The repertoire has around 180,000 distinct CDR3 sequences, approximately 95% of them found once; the top ten carry about 0.15%. Material for sequencing was CD8+ T cells from PBMCs. The receptors shown here come from a human donor with multiple sclerosis. CDR3s include the opening cysteine and the closing phenylalanine or tryptophan. The order of the fields is D gene, J gene, V gene, clone size, CDR3 protein, CDR3 DNA. A D gene is named only where the DNA matches it firmly. Size values are once, few and many counts, or a class for expanded clones, and some rows have none.

D gene: TRBD2; J gene: TRBJ2-3; V gene: TRBV20-1; clone size: NA; CDR3 protein: CSASGPGGLNTQYF; CDR3 DNA: TGCAGTGCTAGTGGGCCGGGGGGGCTCAATACGCAGTATTTT
D gene: NA; J gene: TRBJ2-2; V gene: TRBV18; clone size: NA; CDR3 protein: CASSPPDFGPGELFF; CDR3 DNA: TGTGCCAGCTCACCACCAGATTTCGGGCCCGGGGAGCTGTTTTTT
D gene: NA; J gene: TRBJ2-7; V gene: TRBV5-1; clone size: NA; CDR3 protein: CASSLGIANPYEQYF; CDR3 DNA: TGCGCCAGCAGCTTGGGCATCGCTAACCCCTACGAGCAGTACTTC
D gene: NA; J gene: TRBJ1-6; V gene: TRBV7-9; clone size: NA; CDR3 protein: CASSLRLDGNSPLHF; CDR3 DNA: TGTGCCAGCAGCTTACGGCTGGACGGGAATTCACCCCTCCACTTT
D gene: NA; J gene: TRBJ2-7; V gene: TRBV14; clone size: NA; CDR3 protein: CASSQGPQGSYEQYF; CDR3 DNA: TGTGCCAGCAGCCAAGGGCCACAGGGATCCTACGAGCAGTACTTC
D gene: NA; J gene: TRBJ2-7; V gene: TRBV29-1; clone size: NA; CDR3 protein: CSVEDRVYEQYF; CDR3 DNA: TGCAGCGTTGAAGATCGGGTCTACGAGCAGTACTTC
D gene: NA; J gene: TRBJ1-4; V gene: TRBV29-1; clone size: NA; CDR3 protein: CSVSGITNEKLFF; CDR3 DNA: TGCAGCGTTTCAGGGATCACTAATGAAAAACTGTTTTTT
D gene: NA; J gene: TRBJ1-5; V gene: TRBV7-2; clone size: NA; CDR3 protein: CASSPVPPGPQHF; CDR3 DNA: TGTGCCAGCAGTCCCGTCCCCCCTGGGCCCCAGCATTTT
D gene: NA; J gene: TRBJ2-3; V gene: TRBV3-1; clone size: NA; CDR3 protein: CASSQQWADTQYF; CDR3 DNA: TGTGCCAGCAGCCAACAATGGGCAGATACGCAGTATTTT
D gene: NA; J gene: TRBJ2-1; V gene: TRBV2; clone size: NA; CDR3 protein: CASSEIWTENNEQFF; CDR3 DNA: TGTGCCAGCAGTGAAATATGGACAGAAAACAATGAGCAGTTCTTC
D gene: NA; J gene: TRBJ1-2; V gene: TRBV28; clone size: NA; CDR3 protein: CASSLGQIGYTF; CDR3 DNA: TGTGCCAGCAGTCTTGGACAGATTGGCTACACCTTC
D gene: NA; J gene: TRBJ1-2; V gene: TRBV5-1; clone size: NA; CDR3 protein: CASSPQGTQGYTF; CDR3 DNA: TGCGCCAGCAGCCCGCAGGGGACTCAGGGCTACACCTTC
D gene: NA; J gene: TRBJ1-2; V gene: TRBV30; clone size: NA; CDR3 protein: CAWSGTFSGASNYGYTF; CDR3 DNA: TGTGCCTGGAGTGGGACTTTTTCGGGGGCGAGTAACTATGGCTACACCTTC
D gene: NA; J gene: TRBJ2-3; V gene: TRBV27; clone size: NA; CDR3 protein: CASSLYPRDTQYF; CDR3 DNA: TGTGCCAGCAGTTTATACCCAAGAGATACGCAGTATTTT
D gene: NA; J gene: TRBJ2-1; V gene: TRBV29-1; clone size: once; CDR3 protein: CSVVSRREQFF; CDR3 DNA: TGCAGCGTTGTATCGAGGCGGGAGCAGTTCTTC
D gene: NA; J gene: TRBJ2-5; V gene: TRBV29-1; clone size: NA; CDR3 protein: CSVEDNATQYF; CDR3 DNA: TGCAGCGTTGAAGATAATGCGACCCAGTACTTC
D gene: NA; J gene: TRBJ2-5; V gene: TRBV6-2/TRBV6-3; clone size: NA; CDR3 protein: CASSGWGTQETQYF; CDR3 DNA: TGTGCCAGCAGTGGCTGGGGGACCCAAGAGACCCAGTACTTC
D gene: TRBD2; J gene: TRBJ2-7; V gene: TRBV20-1; clone size: once; CDR3 protein: CSAREAGDYEQYF; CDR3 DNA: TGCAGTGCTAGAGAAGCGGGGGACTACGAGCAGTACTTC
D gene: NA; J gene: TRBJ2-3; V gene: TRBV20-1; clone size: NA; CDR3 protein: CSAGAFTQYF; CDR3 DNA: TGCAGTGCTGGCGCGTTTACGCAGTATTTT
D gene: TRBD2; J gene: TRBJ2-7; V gene: TRBV27; clone size: NA; CDR3 protein: CASGRASGIHEQYF; CDR3 DNA: TGTGCCAGCGGACGGGCTAGCGGGATCCACGAGCAGTACTTC
D gene: NA; J gene: TRBJ2-7; V gene: TRBV6-5; clone size: few; CDR3 protein: CASSYPGQPYEQYF; CDR3 DNA: TGTGCCAGCAGTTACCCCGGACAGCCCTACGAGCAGTACTTC
D gene: NA; J gene: TRBJ2-7; V gene: TRBV7-2; clone size: NA; CDR3 protein: CASTSTSFGSYEQYF; CDR3 DNA: TGTGCCAGCACCTCGACTAGTTTCGGCTCCTACGAGCAGTACTTC
D gene: NA; J gene: TRBJ1-2; V gene: TRBV28; clone size: few; CDR3 protein: CATRGDGYTF; CDR3 DNA: TGTGCCACCCGGGGGGATGGCTACACCTTC
D gene: NA; J gene: TRBJ2-7; V gene: TRBV20-1; clone size: NA; CDR3 protein: CSAKPNQRSTYEQYF; CDR3 DNA: TGCAGTGCGAAACCCAACCAGCGGAGTACCTACGAGCAGTACTTC
D gene: NA; J gene: TRBJ1-1; V gene: TRBV7-9; clone size: once; CDR3 protein: CASSPAGGDAFF; CDR3 DNA: TGTGCCAGCAGCCCCGCTGGGGGGGACGCTTTCTTT
D gene: NA; J gene: TRBJ2-7; V gene: TRBV29-1; clone size: NA; CDR3 protein: CSVTTGTYEQYF; CDR3 DNA: TGCAGCGTTACCACAGGTACCTACGAGCAGTACTTC
D gene: TRBD1; J gene: TRBJ1-5; V gene: TRBV28; clone size: NA; CDR3 protein: CASSVGQVNQPQHF; CDR3 DNA: TGTGCCAGCAGTGTGGGACAGGTCAATCAGCCCCAGCATTTT
D gene: TRBD2; J gene: TRBJ2-1; V gene: TRBV7-9; clone size: NA; CDR3 protein: CASSLVPGGFDEQFF; CDR3 DNA: TGTGCCAGCAGCTTGGTTCCGGGGGGGTTCGATGAGCAGTTCTTC
D gene: TRBD2; J gene: TRBJ2-1; V gene: TRBV28; clone size: NA; CDR3 protein: CASSFPLAGEKNEQFF; CDR3 DNA: TGTGCCAGCAGTTTCCCGCTAGCGGGAGAAAAGAATGAGCAGTTCTTC